This entry describes one T cell receptor (beta chain). Its cognate antigen is unknown. The record originates from a study of cytomegalovirus exposure and HLA in healthy donors. Study findings and constraints: In a later analysis, parvovirus B19, influenza, CMV and Epstein-Barr virus appeared linked to several top co-occurrence clusters. Analyzed later, most CMV-associated TCR beta chains appeared HLA-restricted. Presence/absence results assume similar sequencing depth per donor, which may not hold.

V lost 0 bases, J lost 2 bases, and 7 bases stayed unmatched. This CDR3 comprises 19 residues. Per germline, CDR1 LGHNA and CDR2 YSLEER. The primer mix had 60 Vbeta and 13 Jbeta primers. This table comes from immunoSEQ multiplex PCR, and its TCRdb copy is limited to in-frame clones, with some not included. The repertoire holds about 140,000 clones, with roughly 75% as singletons. Sequencing used PBMCs. The sequence derives from a female donor in good health and CMV-seronegative. The chain employs TRBV4-3 and TRBJ2-6, with 10 bases aligning to TRBD1. CDR3 residues: CASSQDLPGQGTGANVLTF. The CDR3 bases are TGCGCCAGCAGCCAAGACCTCCCGGGACAGGGGACTGGGGCCAACGTCCTGACTTTC.